Listed below are T cell receptor beta chains from one sample, sequenced in a study of molecular identifiers for immune sequencing clone quantification. TCRdb ran MiXCR on the PCR reads and lists one entry per CDR3 protein. Counted here are 250,000 to 350,000 distinct CDR3 sequences, about a fifth occurring once; the ten biggest clones make up 0.7% to 0.9%. Sequencing was done on a sample of naive CD8+ T cells from blood, with Jurkat cell RNA spiked in. Source of these receptors: a human donor in good health. Some libraries in this study had Jurkat cell RNA spiked in. Both conserved end residues are part of each CDR3. A D gene is named only where the DNA matches it firmly. Some rows have no size entry. The others give once, few or many, or a class for an expanded clone.

j_call d_call v_call clone_size cdr3_aa cdr3_nt
TRBJ2-7 . TRBV7-9 . CASSSYDPPGEQYF TGTGCCAGCAGCTCCTATGACCCGCCGGGGGAGCAGTACTTC
TRBJ2-7 . TRBV6-5 many CASSYSTGIAYEQYF TGTGCCAGCAGTTACTCTACGGGAATTGCCTACGAGCAGTACTTC
TRBJ2-5 . TRBV7-2 many CASSLGASWVTQYF TGTGCCAGCAGCCTAGGCGCTTCCTGGGTGACCCAGTACTTC
TRBJ2-7 . TRBV7-6 few CASSSRIPPGEQYF TGTGCCAGCAGCTCTCGGATCCCTCCTGGCGAGCAGTACTTC
TRBJ2-6 TRBD1 TRBV28 many CASSTRDRVRSGANVLTF TGTGCCAGCAGTACCCGGGACAGGGTAAGGTCTGGGGCCAACGTCCTGACTTTC
TRBJ2-3 TRBD2 TRBV28 many CASSLVGRTSGFTDTQYF TGTGCCAGCAGTTTAGTTGGCCGGACTAGCGGATTCACAGATACGCAGTATTTT
TRBJ2-7 TRBD2 TRBV7-9 many CASTTSGHSYEQYF TGTGCCAGCACTACTAGCGGGCACTCCTACGAGCAGTACTTC
TRBJ2-7 TRBD2 TRBV29-1 many CSVETSGDPNEQYF TGCAGCGTGGAAACTAGCGGGGATCCTAACGAGCAGTACTTC
TRBJ2-4 . TRBV9 many CASSVDRANIQYF TGTGCCAGCAGCGTAGACAGGGCCAACATTCAGTACTTC
TRBJ2-4 . TRBV7-9 . CASSTPGTPVDMYGNIQYF TGTGCCAGCAGCACTCCCGGGACGCCTGTGGATATGTATGGGAACATTCAGTACTTC
TRBJ2-7 . TRBV4-1 many CASSQGWTESSYEQYF TGCGCCAGCAGCCAAGGCTGGACGGAGTCCTCCTACGAGCAGTACTTC
TRBJ1-4 . TRBV5-5 many CASSLEMMGTNEKLFF TGTGCCAGCAGCTTGGAAATGATGGGAACTAATGAAAAACTGTTTTTT
TRBJ1-1 . TRBV7-8 many CASSLGVLNTEAFF TGTGCCAGCAGCTTAGGTGTCTTGAACACTGAAGCTTTCTTT
TRBJ2-5 TRBD1 TRBV7-9 many CASSFPGQGSPETQYF TGTGCCAGCAGCTTCCCGGGACAGGGGTCCCCAGAGACCCAGTACTTC
TRBJ2-3 . TRBV18 few CASSPRWDGTTDTQYF TGTGCCAGCTCACCACGATGGGACGGAACCACAGATACGCAGTATTTT
TRBJ1-4 . TRBV7-9 many CASSKSNEKLFF TGTGCCAGCTCAAAGTCTAATGAAAAACTGTTTTTT
TRBJ2-5 . TRBV7-9 . CASSSTVRATLETQYF TGTGCCAGCAGCTCGACGGTCCGGGCCACCCTGGAGACCCAGTACTTC
TRBJ2-5 . TRBV7-2 many CASSAEGGQETQYF TGTGCCAGCAGCGCAGAGGGTGGTCAAGAGACCCAGTACTTC
TRBJ1-4 . TRBV4-1 . CASSQQATNEKLVF TGCGCCAGCAGCCAACAGGCAACTAATGAAAAACTGGTTTTT
TRBJ2-1 TRBD2 TRBV2 many CASFLAGVMNEQFF TGTGCCAGTTTTCTAGCGGGAGTAATGAATGAGCAGTTCTTC
TRBJ1-1 TRBD1 TRBV29-1 many CSTGTAEAFF TGCAGCACTGGGACAGCCGAAGCTTTCTTT
TRBJ2-5 . TRBV7-9 many CASSLDLMTVQVQETQYF TGTGCCAGCAGCTTAGATCTTATGACAGTGCAGGTCCAAGAGACCCAGTACTTC
TRBJ2-2 TRBD1 TRBV2 many CASGGQEDTGELFF TGTGCCAGTGGGGGACAGGAGGACACCGGGGAGCTGTTTTTT
TRBJ2-7 . TRBV4-3 few CASSQEVHLEQYF TGCGCCAGCAGCCAAGAAGTTCATCTCGAGCAGTACTTC
TRBJ1-5 . TRBV19 many CASSLPSYSNQPQHF TGTGCCAGTAGTTTACCCAGTTATAGCAATCAGCCCCAGCATTTT
TRBJ2-7 . TRBV20-1 many CSARVPRDISYEQYF TGCAGTGCTAGAGTTCCCCGAGACATTTCCTACGAGCAGTACTTC
TRBJ1-6 . TRBV27 few CASSNLNSPLHF TGTGCCAGCAGTAATCTGAATTCACCCCTCCACTTT
TRBJ1-1 TRBD1 TRBV11-2 . CASSLVGQGWTEAFF TGTGCCAGCAGCTTGGTAGGACAGGGGTGGACTGAAGCTTTCTTT
TRBJ2-7 TRBD1 TRBV27 . CASSPRDRGFYEQYF TGTGCCAGCAGTCCCCGGGACAGGGGCTTCTACGAGCAGTACTTC
TRBJ2-2 . TRBV7-6 many CASSLANSWNTGELFF TGTGCCAGCAGCTTAGCGAACAGCTGGAACACCGGGGAGCTGTTTTTT
TRBJ2-3 . TRBV13 many CASSSRVGWTDTQYF TGTGCCAGCAGCTCCAGGGTCGGTTGGACAGATACGCAGTATTTT
TRBJ2-7 TRBD1 TRBV4-1 . CASSQNVGQVPYEQYF TGCGCCAGCAGCCAAAATGTGGGACAGGTCCCCTACGAGCAGTACTTC
TRBJ2-7 TRBD2 TRBV4-1 many CASSPTSSSRNEQYF TGCGCCAGCAGCCCGACTAGCTCCTCTCGGAACGAGCAGTACTTC
TRBJ2-1 . TRBV4-2 . CASKDTWGEQFF TGTGCCAGCAAGGACACCTGGGGTGAGCAGTTCTTC
TRBJ2-3 . TRBV7-8 few CASSLVEFRDTQYF TGTGCCAGCAGCTTAGTTGAGTTTAGGGATACGCAGTATTTT
TRBJ2-3 . TRBV14 few CASSPLGLIPPTDTQYF TGTGCCAGCAGCCCCCTAGGGCTTATCCCCCCCACAGATACGCAGTATTTT
TRBJ1-1 . TRBV11-1 many CASSLLARRNTEAFF TGTGCCAGCAGCTTATTGGCCAGGCGGAACACTGAAGCTTTCTTT
TRBJ1-6 . TRBV20-1 many CSASRNNSPLHF TGCAGTGCTTCCAGAAATAATTCACCCCTCCACTTT
TRBJ2-7 . TRBV20-1 many CSAVDRGASYEQYF TGCAGTGCTGTAGATAGGGGGGCGAGTTACGAGCAGTACTTC
TRBJ1-5 TRBD1 TRBV7-6 . CASRSGTGPSQPQHF TGTGCCAGCAGATCCGGGACAGGTCCTTCTCAGCCCCAGCATTTT
TRBJ2-7 TRBD2 TRBV7-6 many CASSSSRGVGSPAYEQYF TGTGCCAGCAGCTCCAGTCGGGGGGTCGGGAGTCCGGCCTACGAGCAGTACTTC
TRBJ1-1 . TRBV29-1 . CSVEVVWTVNEAFF TGCAGCGTTGAGGTTGTCTGGACAGTAAATGAAGCTTTCTTT
TRBJ2-7 . TRBV6-2/TRBV6-3 . CASRDRPISSYEQYF TGTGCCAGCAGAGACAGGCCCATTAGCTCCTACGAGCAGTACTTC
TRBJ2-3 TRBD2 TRBV12-3/TRBV12-4 many CASSFSGGGRDTQYF TGTGCCAGCAGTTTCAGCGGGGGGGGGCGGGATACGCAGTATTTT
TRBJ2-7 . TRBV13 . CASSGGTGSYEQYF TGTGCCAGCAGCGGCGGCACAGGGAGTTACGAGCAGTACTTC
TRBJ1-4 . TRBV20-1 . CSARGQAGEKLFF TGCAGTGCTAGGGGGCAGGCTGGTGAAAAACTGTTTTTT
TRBJ2-3 . TRBV4-1 many CASSRLVLDTQYF TGCGCCAGCAGCCGATTAGTCCTCGATACGCAGTATTTT
TRBJ2-1 . TRBV28 few CASSLVGRKLYNEQFF TGTGCCAGCAGTTTAGTTGGGCGGAAATTATACAATGAGCAGTTCTTC
TRBJ2-7 . TRBV19 . CASSMGRELIYEQYF TGTGCCAGTAGTATGGGTCGGGAATTAATCTACGAGCAGTACTTC
TRBJ2-7 . TRBV9 many CASSVGDEGYEQYF TGTGCCAGCAGCGTAGGGGATGAGGGGTACGAGCAGTACTTC
TRBJ2-7 . TRBV29-1 many CSVEESGTLYEQYF TGCAGCGTTGAAGAGAGCGGAACCCTCTACGAGCAGTACTTC
TRBJ2-5 TRBD2 TRBV15 many CATSSAGVDETQYF TGTGCCACCAGCAGTGCGGGGGTAGATGAGACCCAGTACTTC
TRBJ2-3 . TRBV5-6 few CASSLVRLGVTDTQYF TGTGCCAGCAGCTTGGTTCGACTAGGTGTCACAGATACGCAGTATTTT